Presented here are 12 T cell receptor beta chains from one specimen sequenced in a study of T cell repertoires in cytomegalovirus infection. TCRdb fed the reads into MiXCR, producing one record per CDR3 protein. The sample lists about 920,000 distinct CDR3 sequences, roughly 30% occurring once. Their cognate antigens are unknown. Sequencing was performed on cultured CD8+ T cells from PBMCs, taken from culture after CMV antigen stimulation. The receptors were sampled from a human donor in good health (CMV status not recorded). Some clones in this sample may be carry-over from other donors' samples.

The chain recombines TRBV4-1 with TRBJ1-1; TRBD1 might be the D (6 bases). The CDR3 extends over 15 amino acids. Germline lookup yields CDR1 MGHRA and CDR2 YSYEKL. Trimming removed 3 bases at V and 1 base at J, with 12 bases between. Here the CDR3 DNA reads TGCGCCAGCAGCCATCCGGGACATCGGAACACTGAAGCTTTCTTT. It translates to CASSHPGHRNTEAFF.

This clonotype was counted only a few times. The V and J genes are TRBV7-9 and TRBJ2-1; 10 bases fit TRBD1. Germline V CDR1 and CDR2: SEHNR, FQNEAQ (reference sequence). CDR3 size: 16 residues. Trimming took 1 base from V and 3 from J; bases not matched to a gene: 3. The CDR3 DNA reads TGTGCCAGCAGCTTAGAGGGGGACAGGGGCTACAATGAGCAGTTCTTC. It codes for CASSLEGDRGYNEQFF.

This clonotype occurred a few times. The chain is built from TRBV5-1 and TRBJ2-3; D is perhaps TRBD1 or TRBD2 (6 bases each). This CDR3 comprises 17 residues. V lost 3 bases and J 2 bases, leaving 19 bases between the germline ends. Germline lookup yields CDR1 SGHRS and CDR2 YFSETQ. The CDR3 DNA is TGCGCCAGCAGCTGGGCGGGGACACTCTCTTTCACAGATACGCAGTATTTT. This sequence encodes CASSWAGTLSFTDTQYF. The whole variable domain, filled in from reference TRBV5-1 and TRBJ2-3, reads KAGVTQTPRYLIKTRGQQVTLSCSPISGHRSVSWYQQTPGQGLQFLFEYFSETQRNKGNFPGRFSGRQFSNSRSEMNVSTLELGDSALYLCASSWAGTLSFTDTQYFGPGTRLTVL.

This clonotype was seen many times. The junction departs from germline at one end; a sequencing error may be responsible. The CDR3 DNA reads as TGTGCCAGCAGCGGACGACTACATCAGGAATTT. It translates to CASSGRLHQEF. The chain joins TRBV7-2 to TRBJ1-1; D not certain. Germline V gene sequence: CDR1 SGHTA, CDR2 FQGNSA. CDR3 length equals 11 residues.

There are a few counts of this clonotype. V and J are TRBV7-9 and TRBJ2-2; D gene unclear. This CDR3 comprises 17 residues. Deletions cut 2 bases from V and 2 bases from J, with 15 bases between. The germline gives CDR1 SEHNR, CDR2 FQNEAQ (reference sequence). The CDR3 coding sequence is TGTGCCAGCAGCTTATTAACGGTTTCAGCTAACACCGGGGAGCTGTTTTTT. Its translation: CASSLLTVSANTGELFF.

A note on this clonotype: This could be a read error, since a much larger clone is one nucleotide away. CDR3 sequence reads: CASSLYWDQKDQPQHF. The CDR3 DNA reads as TGTGCCAGCAGTTTATACTGGGACCAGAAAGATCAGCCCCAGCATTTT. This chain uses TRBV12-3 or TRBV12-4 with TRBJ1-5; a weak D match, TRBD1 (5 bases). The CDR3 sequence is 16 residues long. V gave up 2 bases and J gave up 5 bases, with 16 bases separating them.

This clonotype occurred once. The chain employs TRBV5-1 and TRBJ1-5; D ambiguous. Trimming took off 4 bases at V and 7 bases at J, with 9 bases between the two ends. The length of the CDR3 is 12 residues. In germline, CDR1 is SGHRS, CDR2 YFSETQ. CDR3 sequence: CASSENGQPQHF. The DNA for the CDR3 is TGCGCCAGCAGCGAAAACGGACAGCCCCAGCATTTT.

The gene calls are TRBV20-1 and TRBJ1-1; no reliable D call. Germline assignment: CDR1 DFQATT and CDR2 SNEGSKA (reference sequence). The ends were cut back, 2 bases at V and 0 bases at J, with 4 bases in the middle. This CDR3 is 12 amino acids long. CDR3 bases: TGCAGTGCTAGATGGATGAACACTGAAGCTTTCTTT. This gives the protein CSARWMNTEAFF.

This clonotype showed up just a few times. The chain joins TRBV12-3 or TRBV12-4 to TRBJ2-3; the D is unclear. CDR3 length: 16 residues. With 6 bases removed from V and 0 bases from J, the gap between germline ends came to 16 bases. The DNA for the CDR3 is TGTGCCAGCAGCTTATTCCGTGACTCTAGCACAGATACGCAGTATTTT. Its protein is CASSLFRDSSTDTQYF.

The genes are TRBV6-5 and TRBJ2-7; perhaps TRBD1 as D (5 bases). Germline V gene sequence: CDR1 MNHEY, CDR2 SVGAGI. V lost 5 bases and J lost 0, with 11 bases in between. This CDR3 is built from 14 residues. Here the CDR3 reads CASSPSTDSYEQYV. In DNA, the CDR3 is TGTGCCAGCAGTCCCTCGACAGACTCCTACGAGCAGTACGTC.

This clonotype has more than one count but fewer than ten. The chain links TRBV18 to TRBJ1-2; weak D call: TRBD1 (5 bases). This CDR3 has 17 residues. The V gene lost 6 bases and the J gene lost 4 bases, with 24 bases spanning the gap. Germline V CDR1 and CDR2: KGHSH, LQKENI. CDR3 sequence: CASSDPGLSWLGYGYTF. CDR3 coding DNA: TGTGCCAGCTCGGACCCGGGACTAAGTTGGTTGGGCTATGGCTACACCTTC.

V usage is TRBV28 and J usage is TRBJ2-2; D is unresolved. The germline V gene has CDR1 MDHEN and CDR2 SYDVKM. V lost 6 bases and J 4 bases, leaving 12 bases between the germline ends. This CDR3 spans 14 amino acids. In DNA form, the CDR3 reads TGTGCCAGCAGGGGTTTGAGGAGCACCGGGGAGCTGTTTTTT. Protein sequence: CASRGLRSTGELFF.